This T cell receptor (beta chain) was recorded in a study of cytomegalovirus exposure and HLA in healthy donors. Whole-study context: Earlier, about 180 million T cells were analyzed, and 90 million to 120 million unique TCR beta sequences were found among them. Study-wide results and limits: Versus the roughly 690-donor mean, an Asian-associated ancestry cluster reportedly showed fewer N-insertions in a later analysis.

The CDR3 covers 21 residues. Points on this clone: What it recognizes is unknown.

Primers: 60 Vbeta forward and 13 Jbeta reverse. In the study's own analysis: It was a later analysis that counted roughly 80 million unique TCR beta chains, of which approximately 9.9 million were shared. Here immunoSEQ multiplex PCR was the method, and the copy in TCRdb shows in-frame clones only, minus some. The DNA was the basis for D and trimming; V, J and clone size are from that table. The table lists 150,000 to 200,000 clones, about four fifths of them singletons. The sample was PBMCs. V and J are TRBV7-5 and TRBJ1-5; TRBD1 was called by the table and not checked on the DNA. TRBV7-5 is shown as a pseudogene. This receptor was obtained from a woman between 45 and 65 years old in good health and CMV-seronegative. The CDR3 bases are TGTTCCAGAAGCTCCCAATGCCGTGATACAGGGAACGTAATCAGCAATCAGCCCCAGCATTTT. Residues: CSRSSQCRDTGNVISNQPQHF.